A selection of T cell receptor beta chains follows, all from one sample in a study of T cells in Graves' hyperthyroidism and ophthalmopathy. MiXCR, run by TCRdb on the multiplex PCR reads, gives a single entry per CDR3 protein. Of hundreds of thousands of distinct CDR3 sequences in the sample, 12% to 15% were seen once. Sequencing used blood. These receptors were collected from a woman aged 18 to 35 with Graves' hyperthyroidism. CDR3s include the opening cysteine and the closing phenylalanine or tryptophan. D genes are given only for firm matches. Rows give clone size only sometimes, using once, few, many, or a class for an expanded clone.

abundance: many
d_gene: .
v_gene: TRBV27
j_gene: TRBJ1-1
CDR3aa: CASGVSGRTEAFF
CDR3nt: TGTGCCAGCGGGGTCTCTGGGAGGACTGAAGCTTTCTTT

abundance: .
d_gene: TRBD1
v_gene: TRBV20-1
j_gene: TRBJ2-3
CDR3aa: CSAPPPSRGSTDTQYF
CDR3nt: TGCAGTGCTCCACCCCCATCCAGGGGGTCCACAGATACGCAGTATTTT

abundance: .
d_gene: .
v_gene: TRBV12-3/TRBV12-4
j_gene: TRBJ2-3
CDR3aa: CASSLARVDTQYF
CDR3nt: TGTGCCAGCAGTTTAGCGAGAGTAGATACGCAGTATTTT

abundance: .
d_gene: .
v_gene: TRBV10-3
j_gene: TRBJ2-3
CDR3aa: CAISDREQGTDTQYF
CDR3nt: TGTGCCATCTCCGATCGGGAGCAGGGGACAGATACGCAGTATTTT

abundance: few
d_gene: .
v_gene: TRBV7-9
j_gene: TRBJ2-7
CDR3aa: CASSPGDFSYEQYF
CDR3nt: TGTGCCAGCAGCCCAGGGGATTTTTCCTACGAGCAGTACTTC

abundance: many
d_gene: .
v_gene: TRBV19
j_gene: TRBJ2-1
CDR3aa: CASSIVGVGAGYNEQFF
CDR3nt: TGTGCCAGTAGTATAGTTGGGGTAGGGGCCGGCTACAATGAGCAGTTCTTC

abundance: many
d_gene: TRBD1
v_gene: TRBV10-3
j_gene: TRBJ2-7
CDR3aa: CAISESTGVGQYF
CDR3nt: TGTGCCATCAGTGAGTCAACAGGGGTTGGGCAGTACTTC

abundance: .
d_gene: TRBD1
v_gene: TRBV6-2/TRBV6-3
j_gene: TRBJ2-6
CDR3aa: CASSYSATGGPSGANVLTF
CDR3nt: TGTGCCAGCAGTTATTCCGCGACAGGGGGCCCATCTGGGGCCAACGTCCTGACTTTC

abundance: many
d_gene: .
v_gene: TRBV6-1
j_gene: TRBJ2-5
CDR3aa: CASRPTGQRVSPYF
CDR3nt: TGTGCCAGCAGGCCTACGGGACAGCGGGTCTCACCGTACTTC

abundance: .
d_gene: TRBD1
v_gene: TRBV7-9
j_gene: TRBJ1-2
CDR3aa: CASSLQGEVDYGYTF
CDR3nt: TGTGCCAGCAGCTTACAGGGGGAAGTAGACTATGGCTACACCTTC

abundance: many
d_gene: .
v_gene: TRBV29-1
j_gene: TRBJ1-1
CDR3aa: CSVAVGLAEAFF
CDR3nt: TGCAGCGTTGCAGTGGGGTTGGCTGAAGCTTTCTTT

abundance: many
d_gene: TRBD1
v_gene: TRBV30
j_gene: TRBJ1-1
CDR3aa: CAWGRTGNMNTEAFF
CDR3nt: TGTGCCTGGGGGAGGACAGGGAACATGAACACTGAAGCTTTCTTT

abundance: .
d_gene: .
v_gene: TRBV7-2
j_gene: TRBJ1-6
CDR3aa: CASSLGVREPNSPLHF
CDR3nt: TGTGCCAGCAGCTTAGGAGTTAGGGAGCCCAATTCACCCCTCCACTTT

abundance: many
d_gene: TRBD2
v_gene: TRBV3-1
j_gene: TRBJ2-3
CDR3aa: CASSPGTSGIRSTDTQYF
CDR3nt: TGTGCCAGCAGCCCCGGGACTAGCGGGATAAGGAGCACAGATACGCAGTATTTT

abundance: .
d_gene: TRBD1
v_gene: TRBV5-5
j_gene: TRBJ2-3
CDR3aa: CASNGQGRATDTQYF
CDR3nt: TGTGCCAGCAACGGACAGGGGAGGGCCACAGATACGCAGTATTTT

abundance: few
d_gene: .
v_gene: TRBV6-1
j_gene: TRBJ2-1
CDR3aa: CASSEIGSSYNEQFF
CDR3nt: TGTGCCAGCAGTGAAATAGGGAGCTCCTACAATGAGCAGTTCTTC

abundance: once
d_gene: .
v_gene: TRBV4-1
j_gene: TRBJ2-2
CDR3aa: CASSQEVGTFTGELFF
CDR3nt: TGCGCCAGCAGCCAAGAGGTCGGGACCTTCACCGGGGAGCTGTTTTTT

abundance: .
d_gene: .
v_gene: TRBV28
j_gene: TRBJ2-7
CDR3aa: CASSERDILLYEQYF
CDR3nt: TGTGCCAGCAGTGAAAGGGATATCCTCCTCTACGAGCAGTACTTC

abundance: few
d_gene: .
v_gene: TRBV6-1
j_gene: TRBJ2-2
CDR3aa: CASRERRVPPTGELFF
CDR3nt: TGTGCCAGCCGAGAGAGGCGGGTACCCCCGACCGGGGAGCTGTTTTTT

abundance: .
d_gene: TRBD2
v_gene: TRBV6-1
j_gene: TRBJ2-3
CDR3aa: CASSDGGADTQYF
CDR3nt: TGTGCCAGCAGTGATGGGGGGGCAGATACGCAGTATTTT

abundance: many
d_gene: TRBD2
v_gene: TRBV20-1
j_gene: TRBJ2-7
CDR3aa: CSATGTSGYSYEQYF
CDR3nt: TGCAGTGCTACCGGGACTAGCGGCTATTCCTACGAGCAGTACTTC

abundance: once
d_gene: .
v_gene: TRBV7-2
j_gene: TRBJ1-6
CDR3aa: CASSLLGLGNSPLHF
CDR3nt: TGTGCCAGCAGCTTATTAGGGTTGGGTAATTCACCCCTCCACTTT

abundance: many
d_gene: .
v_gene: TRBV24-1
j_gene: TRBJ1-5
CDR3aa: CATSDPRALGQPQHF
CDR3nt: TGTGCCACCAGTGATCCCCGGGCCCTGGGGCAGCCCCAGCATTTT

abundance: many
d_gene: .
v_gene: TRBV3-1
j_gene: TRBJ2-5
CDR3aa: CASSQLDGNSQETQYF
CDR3nt: TGTGCCAGCAGCCAACTAGACGGGAACAGCCAAGAGACCCAGTACTTC

abundance: few
d_gene: .
v_gene: TRBV18
j_gene: TRBJ1-3
CDR3aa: CASSLSTKSGTSGNTIYF
CDR3nt: TGTGCCAGCTCACTGTCAACTAAGTCCGGGACCTCTGGAAACACCATATATTTT

abundance: few
d_gene: .
v_gene: TRBV6-1
j_gene: TRBJ2-5
CDR3aa: CASRLIRETQYF
CDR3nt: TGTGCCAGCAGGTTAATACGAGAGACCCAGTACTTC

abundance: many
d_gene: TRBD2
v_gene: TRBV6-2/TRBV6-3
j_gene: TRBJ2-2
CDR3aa: CASSPSGSGTGELFF
CDR3nt: TGTGCCAGCAGTCCTAGCGGGAGTGGCACCGGGGAGCTGTTTTTT

abundance: few
d_gene: TRBD2
v_gene: TRBV29-1
j_gene: TRBJ2-1
CDR3aa: CSVENTSGRSGDEQFF
CDR3nt: TGCAGCGTTGAAAATACTAGCGGGAGATCAGGCGATGAGCAGTTCTTC

abundance: .
d_gene: .
v_gene: TRBV7-2
j_gene: TRBJ2-6
CDR3aa: CASSLIYSGANVLTF
CDR3nt: TGTGCCAGCAGCTTAATTTACTCTGGGGCCAACGTCCTGACTTTC

abundance: few
d_gene: .
v_gene: TRBV2
j_gene: TRBJ2-4
CDR3aa: CASSPTQNIQYF
CDR3nt: TGTGCCAGCAGCCCCACACAAAACATTCAGTACTTC

abundance: .
d_gene: TRBD1
v_gene: TRBV28
j_gene: TRBJ2-3
CDR3aa: CASQGERIDTQYF
CDR3nt: TGTGCCAGTCAGGGGGAAAGGATAGATACGCAGTATTTT

abundance: many
d_gene: .
v_gene: TRBV3-1
j_gene: TRBJ1-1
CDR3aa: CASSQSGREAFF
CDR3nt: TGTGCCAGCAGCCAATCCGGGAGAGAAGCTTTCTTT

abundance: .
d_gene: .
v_gene: TRBV27
j_gene: TRBJ2-7
CDR3aa: CASRYRGGLDYTGAASYYEQYF
CDR3nt: TGTGCCAGCAGGTACAGGGGGGGTTTGGATTACACTGGGGCCGCCTCCTACTACGAGCAGTACTTC

abundance: .
d_gene: .
v_gene: TRBV4-3
j_gene: TRBJ1-2
CDR3aa: CASSQDGELNYGYTF
CDR3nt: TGCGCCAGCAGCCAAGACGGAGAACTTAACTATGGCTACACCTTC

abundance: few
d_gene: .
v_gene: TRBV29-1
j_gene: TRBJ2-7
CDR3aa: CSVDGDVRHEQYF
CDR3nt: TGCAGCGTTGATGGGGACGTCAGGCACGAGCAGTACTTC

abundance: once
d_gene: .
v_gene: TRBV29-1
j_gene: TRBJ1-2
CDR3aa: CSVEGSRTENGYTF
CDR3nt: TGCAGCGTTGAAGGCTCGCGGACAGAAAATGGCTACACCTTC

abundance: .
d_gene: TRBD1
v_gene: TRBV6-1
j_gene: TRBJ2-4
CDR3aa: CASVTGGAAKNIQYF
CDR3nt: TGTGCCAGCGTTACAGGGGGCGCTGCCAAAAACATTCAGTACTTC

abundance: few
d_gene: TRBD2
v_gene: TRBV4-1
j_gene: TRBJ2-1
CDR3aa: CASSPRLAGGHEQFF
CDR3nt: TGCGCCAGCAGCCCTCGACTAGCGGGAGGACATGAGCAGTTCTTC

abundance: few
d_gene: .
v_gene: TRBV30
j_gene: TRBJ2-5
CDR3aa: CAWSVRKAGPVETQYF
CDR3nt: TGTGCCTGGAGTGTACGAAAAGCTGGACCGGTCGAGACCCAGTACTTC

abundance: .
d_gene: .
v_gene: TRBV5-1
j_gene: TRBJ2-3
CDR3aa: CASSLLGRTQYF
CDR3nt: TGCGCCAGCAGCTTACTAGGGCGTACGCAGTATTTT

abundance: many
d_gene: .
v_gene: TRBV12-3/TRBV12-4
j_gene: TRBJ2-1
CDR3aa: CASNLGSYNEQFF
CDR3nt: TGTGCCAGCAACCTTGGGAGCTACAATGAGCAGTTCTTC